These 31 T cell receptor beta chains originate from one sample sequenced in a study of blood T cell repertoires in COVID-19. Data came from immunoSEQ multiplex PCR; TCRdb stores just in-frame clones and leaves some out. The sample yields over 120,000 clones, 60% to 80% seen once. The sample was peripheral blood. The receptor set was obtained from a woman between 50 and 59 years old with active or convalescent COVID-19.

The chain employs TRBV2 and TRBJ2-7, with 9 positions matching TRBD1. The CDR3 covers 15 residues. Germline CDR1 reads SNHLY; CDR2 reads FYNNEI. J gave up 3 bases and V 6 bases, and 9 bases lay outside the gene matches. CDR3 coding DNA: TGTGCCAGCAGGAAAGAACAGGGGGCGCTCTACGAGCAGTACTTC. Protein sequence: CASRKEQGALYEQYF. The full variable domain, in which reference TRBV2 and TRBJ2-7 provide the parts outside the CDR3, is EPEVTQTPSHQVTQMGQEVILRCVPISNHLYFYWYRQILGQKVEFLVSFYNNEISEKSEIFDDQFSVERPDGSNFTLKIRSTKLEDSAMYFCASRKEQGALYEQYFGPGTRLTVT.

The CDR3 protein is CASSRTVGYTF. The CDR3 coding sequence is TGTGCCAGCAGTCGGACAGTTGGCTACACCTTC. The V and J genes are TRBV6-5 and TRBJ1-2; possibly TRBD1 for D (6 bases). The V end lost 5 bases, the J end lost 7 bases, and 8 bases lay between the germline ends. This CDR3 region has 11 residues. From germline, CDR1 is MNHEY and CDR2 SVGAGI.

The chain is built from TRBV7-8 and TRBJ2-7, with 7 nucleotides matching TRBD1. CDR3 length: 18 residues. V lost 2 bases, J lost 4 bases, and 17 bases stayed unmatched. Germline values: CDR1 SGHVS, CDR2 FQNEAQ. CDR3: CASSLTKTGLSGLYEQYF. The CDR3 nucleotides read TGTGCCAGCAGCTTAACCAAGACAGGGTTAAGCGGCCTGTACGAGCAGTACTTC.

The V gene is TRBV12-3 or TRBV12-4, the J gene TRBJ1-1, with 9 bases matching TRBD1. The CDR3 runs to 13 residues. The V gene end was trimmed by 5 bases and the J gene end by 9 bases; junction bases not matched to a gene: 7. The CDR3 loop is CASSPSGTGQAFF. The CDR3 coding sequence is TGTGCCAGCAGTCCCTCCGGGACAGGGCAAGCTTTCTTT.

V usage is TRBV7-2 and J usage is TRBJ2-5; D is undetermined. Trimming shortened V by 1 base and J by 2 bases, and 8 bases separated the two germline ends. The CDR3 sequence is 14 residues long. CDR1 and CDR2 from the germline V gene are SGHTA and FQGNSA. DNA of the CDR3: TGTGCCAGCAGCTTAGATCCAGGACAAGAGACCCAGTACTTC. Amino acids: CASSLDPGQETQYF.

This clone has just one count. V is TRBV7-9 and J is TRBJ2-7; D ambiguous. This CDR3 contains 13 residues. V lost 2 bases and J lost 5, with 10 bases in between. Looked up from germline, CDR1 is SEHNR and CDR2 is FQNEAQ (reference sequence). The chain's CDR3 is CASSLRRSHEQYF. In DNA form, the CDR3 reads TGTGCCAGCAGCTTACGACGGAGCCACGAGCAGTACTTC.

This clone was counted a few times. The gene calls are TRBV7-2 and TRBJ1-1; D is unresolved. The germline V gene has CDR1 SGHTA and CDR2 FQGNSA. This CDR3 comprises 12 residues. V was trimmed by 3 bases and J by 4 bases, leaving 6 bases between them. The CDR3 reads CASSLRVTEAFF. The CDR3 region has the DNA TGTGCCAGCAGCTTGAGGGTCACTGAAGCTTTCTTT.

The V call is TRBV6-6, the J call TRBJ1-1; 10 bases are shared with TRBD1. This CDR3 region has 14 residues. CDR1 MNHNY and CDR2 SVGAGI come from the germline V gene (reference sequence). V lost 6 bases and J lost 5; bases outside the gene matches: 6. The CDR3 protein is CASRVGDRGTEAFF. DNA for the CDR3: TGTGCCAGCAGGGTCGGGGACAGGGGAACTGAAGCTTTCTTT.

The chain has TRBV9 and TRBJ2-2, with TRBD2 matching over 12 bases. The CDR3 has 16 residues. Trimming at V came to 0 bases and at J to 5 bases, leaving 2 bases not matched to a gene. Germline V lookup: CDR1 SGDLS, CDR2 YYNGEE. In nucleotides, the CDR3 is TGTGCCAGCAGCGTAGCGACTAGCGGGAGTACCGGGGAGCTGTTTTTT. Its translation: CASSVATSGSTGELFF.

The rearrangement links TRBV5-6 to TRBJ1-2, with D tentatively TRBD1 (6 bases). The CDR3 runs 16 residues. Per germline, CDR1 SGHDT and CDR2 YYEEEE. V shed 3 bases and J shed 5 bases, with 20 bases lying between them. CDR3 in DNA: TGTGCCAGCAGCTCCTTAAGGGGGACCTCAGAGTATGGCTACACCTTC. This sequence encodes CASSSLRGTSEYGYTF.

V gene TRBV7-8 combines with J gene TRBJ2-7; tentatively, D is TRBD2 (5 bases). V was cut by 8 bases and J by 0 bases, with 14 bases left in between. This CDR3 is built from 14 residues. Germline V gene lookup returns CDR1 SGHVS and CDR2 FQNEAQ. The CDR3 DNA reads TGTGCCAGCGGGCGCTCTAGCAACTCCTACGAGCAGTACTTC. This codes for CASGRSSNSYEQYF.

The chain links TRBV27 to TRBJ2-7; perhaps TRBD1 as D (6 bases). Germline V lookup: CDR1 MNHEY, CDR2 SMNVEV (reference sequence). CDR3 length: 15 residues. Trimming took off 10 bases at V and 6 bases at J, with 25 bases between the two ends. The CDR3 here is CATYLWTGQRAEQYF. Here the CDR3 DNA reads TGTGCCACCTACCTGTGGACCGGACAGAGAGCCGAGCAGTACTTC.

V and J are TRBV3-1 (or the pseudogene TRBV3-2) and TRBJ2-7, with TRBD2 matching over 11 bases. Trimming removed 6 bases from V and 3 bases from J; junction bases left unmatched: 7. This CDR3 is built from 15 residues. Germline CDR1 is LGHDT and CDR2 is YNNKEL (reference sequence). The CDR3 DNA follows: TGTGCCAGCAGGGAGACTAGCGGGGACATCTACGAGCAGTACTTC. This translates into CASRETSGDIYEQYF.

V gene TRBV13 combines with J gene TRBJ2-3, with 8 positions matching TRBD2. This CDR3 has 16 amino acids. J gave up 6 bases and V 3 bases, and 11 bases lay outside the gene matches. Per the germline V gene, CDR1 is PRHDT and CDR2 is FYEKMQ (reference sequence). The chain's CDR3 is CASSFSGSGDRDTQYF. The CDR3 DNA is TGTGCCAGCAGCTTTAGTGGTAGCGGGGATAGGGATACGCAGTATTTT.

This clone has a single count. CDR3 DNA sequence: TGTGCCAGCATCCGGTTACAGGGCCCTGAAGCTTTCTTT. Translated, it gives CASIRLQGPEAFF. The rearrangement links TRBV7-9 to TRBJ1-1; the D gene is possibly TRBD1 (6 bases). The length of the CDR3 is 13 residues. Trimming stripped 7 bases from V and 6 bases from J, with 15 bases between. CDR1 is SEHNR and CDR2 is FQNEAQ in the germline V gene (reference sequence).

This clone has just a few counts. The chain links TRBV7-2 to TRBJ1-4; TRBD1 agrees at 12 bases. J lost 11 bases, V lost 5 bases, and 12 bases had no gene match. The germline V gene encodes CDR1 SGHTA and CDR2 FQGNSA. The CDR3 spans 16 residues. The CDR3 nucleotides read TGTGCCAGCAGCCCAGGGGGGACAGGGGGCTTTTCGAAACTGTTTTTT. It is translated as CASSPGGTGGFSKLFF. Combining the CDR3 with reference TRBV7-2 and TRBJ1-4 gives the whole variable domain GAGVSQSPSNKVTEKGKDVELRCDPISGHTALYWYRQSLGQGLEFLIYFQGNSAPDKSGLPSDRFSAERTGGSVSTLTIQRTQQEDSAVYLCASSPGGTGGFSKLFFGSGTQLSVL.

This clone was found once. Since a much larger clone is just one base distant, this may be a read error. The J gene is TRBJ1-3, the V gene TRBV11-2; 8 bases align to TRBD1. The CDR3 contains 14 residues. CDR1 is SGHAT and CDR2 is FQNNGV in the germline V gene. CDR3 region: CGAETGVLGNTIYF. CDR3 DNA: TGTGGGGCTGAGACAGGGGTCCTGGGAAACACCATATATTTT.

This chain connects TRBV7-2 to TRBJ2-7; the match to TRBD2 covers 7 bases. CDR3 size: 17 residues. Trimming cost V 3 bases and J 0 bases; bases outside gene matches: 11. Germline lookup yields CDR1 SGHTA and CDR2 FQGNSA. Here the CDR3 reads CASSFQISGPVSYEQYF. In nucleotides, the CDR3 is TGTGCCAGCAGCTTCCAGATTAGCGGGCCCGTCTCCTACGAGCAGTACTTC.

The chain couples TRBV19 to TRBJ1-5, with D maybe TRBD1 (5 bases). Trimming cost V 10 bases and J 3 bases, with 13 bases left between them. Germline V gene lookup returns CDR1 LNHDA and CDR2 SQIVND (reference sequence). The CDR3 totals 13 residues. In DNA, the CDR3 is TGTGCCACTCGGGCGGGGGACAATCAGCCCCAGCATTTT. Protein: CATRAGDNQPQHF.

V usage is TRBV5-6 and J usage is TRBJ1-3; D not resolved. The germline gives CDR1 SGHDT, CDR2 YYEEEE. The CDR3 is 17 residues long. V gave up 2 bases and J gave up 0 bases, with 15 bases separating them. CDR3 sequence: CASSFFRGGNSGNTIYF. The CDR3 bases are TGTGCCAGCAGCTTCTTCCGGGGTGGGAACTCTGGAAACACCATATATTTT.

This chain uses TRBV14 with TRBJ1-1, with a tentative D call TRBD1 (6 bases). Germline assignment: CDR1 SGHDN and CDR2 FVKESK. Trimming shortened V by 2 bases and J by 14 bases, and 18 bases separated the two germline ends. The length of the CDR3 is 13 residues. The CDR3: CASSQIVGAGKFF. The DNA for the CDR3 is TGTGCCAGCAGCCAAATAGTGGGGGCAGGTAAATTCTTT.

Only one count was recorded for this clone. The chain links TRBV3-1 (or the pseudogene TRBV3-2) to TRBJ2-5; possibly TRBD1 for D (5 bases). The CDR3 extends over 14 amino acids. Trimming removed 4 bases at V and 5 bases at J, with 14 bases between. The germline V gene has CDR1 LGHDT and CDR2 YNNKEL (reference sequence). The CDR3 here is CASSRNRGTETQYF. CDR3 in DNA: TGTGCCAGCAGCCGTAATAGGGGCACGGAGACCCAGTACTTC.

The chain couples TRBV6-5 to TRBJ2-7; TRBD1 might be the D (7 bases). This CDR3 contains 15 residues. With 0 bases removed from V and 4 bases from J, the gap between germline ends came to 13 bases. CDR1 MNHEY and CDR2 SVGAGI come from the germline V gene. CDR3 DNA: TGTGCCAGCAGTTACTCGACAGGGAGGAAATACGAGCAGTACTTC. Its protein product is CASSYSTGRKYEQYF.

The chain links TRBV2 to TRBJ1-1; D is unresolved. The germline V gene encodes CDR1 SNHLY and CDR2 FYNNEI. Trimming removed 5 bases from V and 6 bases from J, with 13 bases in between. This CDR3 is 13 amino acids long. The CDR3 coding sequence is TGTGCCAGCAGTCCTCAGGTTTTCTCTGAAGCTTTCTTT. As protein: CASSPQVFSEAFF.

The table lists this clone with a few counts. CDR3 sequence: CAMASGYYNEQFF. The CDR3 bases are TGTGCCATGGCTAGCGGGTACTACAATGAGCAGTTCTTC. This chain joins TRBV7-2 and TRBJ2-1, with 8 bases that match TRBD2. This CDR3 contains 13 residues. V shed 10 bases and J 3 bases; nucleotides not matched to a gene: 5. Germline lookup yields CDR1 SGHTA and CDR2 FQGNSA.

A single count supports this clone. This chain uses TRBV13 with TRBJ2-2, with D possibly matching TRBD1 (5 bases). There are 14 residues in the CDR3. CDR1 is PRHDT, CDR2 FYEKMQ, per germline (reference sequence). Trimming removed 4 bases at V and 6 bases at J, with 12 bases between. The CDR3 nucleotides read TGTGCCAGCAGCTCGCGGACACCGCCCGGGGAGCTGTTTTTT. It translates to CASSSRTPPGELFF.

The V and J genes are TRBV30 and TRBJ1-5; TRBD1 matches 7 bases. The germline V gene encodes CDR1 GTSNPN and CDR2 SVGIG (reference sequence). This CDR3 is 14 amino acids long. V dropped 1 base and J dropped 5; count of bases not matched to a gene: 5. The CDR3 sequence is CAWSGTGPYQPQHF. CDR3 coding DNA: TGTGCCTGGAGTGGGACAGGCCCCTATCAGCCCCAGCATTTT.

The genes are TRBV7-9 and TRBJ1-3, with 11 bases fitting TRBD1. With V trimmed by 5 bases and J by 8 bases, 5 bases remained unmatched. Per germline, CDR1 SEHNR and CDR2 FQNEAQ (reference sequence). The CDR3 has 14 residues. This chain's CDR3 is CASSQDRGRDTIYF. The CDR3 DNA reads TGTGCCAGCAGCCAGGACAGGGGGCGTGACACCATATATTTT. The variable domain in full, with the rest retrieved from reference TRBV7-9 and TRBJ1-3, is DTGVSQNPRHKITKRGQNVTFRCDPISEHNRLYWYRQTLGQGPEFLTYFQNEAQLEKSRLLSDRFSAERPKGSFSTLEIQRTEQGDSAMYLCASSQDRGRDTIYFGEGSWLTVV.

The chain's CDR3 is CASSLGQGGNEQYF. Here the CDR3 DNA reads TGTGCCAGCAGCTTAGGACAGGGAGGTAACGAGCAGTACTTC. This chain uses TRBV11-1 with TRBJ2-7; maybe TRBD1 (7 bases). With 1 base removed from V and 5 bases from J, the gap between germline ends came to 12 bases. The CDR3 is 14 amino acids. Germline assignment: CDR1 SGHAT and CDR2 FQDESV (reference sequence).

The CDR3 bases are TGCGCCAGCAGCCAACGCAGTTGGAATTCACCCCTCCACTTT. Translated: CASSQRSWNSPLHF. The genes are TRBV4-3 and TRBJ1-6, with D unresolved. The CDR3 consists of 14 residues. Germline V gives CDR1 LGHNA, CDR2 YSLEER. The V gene lost 2 bases and the J gene lost 7 bases, with 9 bases spanning the gap.

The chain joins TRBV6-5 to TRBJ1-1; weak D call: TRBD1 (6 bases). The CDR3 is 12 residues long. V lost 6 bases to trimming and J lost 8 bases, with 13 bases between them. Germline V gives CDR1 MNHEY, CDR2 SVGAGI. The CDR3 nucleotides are TGTGCCAGCAGGGCCGGGACAACCGAAGCTTTCTTT. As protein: CASRAGTTEAFF.